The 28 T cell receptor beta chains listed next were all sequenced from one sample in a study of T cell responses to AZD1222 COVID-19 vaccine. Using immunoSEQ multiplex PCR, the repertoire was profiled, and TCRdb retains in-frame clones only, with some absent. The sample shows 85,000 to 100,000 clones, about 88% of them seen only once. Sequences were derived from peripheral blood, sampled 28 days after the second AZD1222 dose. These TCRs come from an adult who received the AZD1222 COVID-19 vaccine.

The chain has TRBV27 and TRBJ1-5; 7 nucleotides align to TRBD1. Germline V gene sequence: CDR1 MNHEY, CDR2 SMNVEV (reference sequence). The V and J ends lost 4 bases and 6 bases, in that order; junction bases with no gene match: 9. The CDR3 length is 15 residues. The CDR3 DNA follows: TGTGCCAGCAGTTCGACAGGGCGCTCCGGTCAGCCCCAGCATTTT. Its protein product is CASSSTGRSGQPQHF.

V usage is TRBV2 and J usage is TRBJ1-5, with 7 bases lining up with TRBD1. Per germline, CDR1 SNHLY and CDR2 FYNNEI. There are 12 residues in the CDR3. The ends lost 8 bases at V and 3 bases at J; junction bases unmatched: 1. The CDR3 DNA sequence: TGTGCCAGCCAGGGGGACAATCAGCCCCAGCATTTT. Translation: CASQGDNQPQHF.

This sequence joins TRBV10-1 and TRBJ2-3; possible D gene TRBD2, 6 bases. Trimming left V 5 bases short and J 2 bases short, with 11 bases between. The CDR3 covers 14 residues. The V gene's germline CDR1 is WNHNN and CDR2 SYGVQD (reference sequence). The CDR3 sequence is CASSQRDFTDTQYF. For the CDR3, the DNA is TGCGCCAGCAGTCAACGGGACTTCACAGATACGCAGTATTTT.

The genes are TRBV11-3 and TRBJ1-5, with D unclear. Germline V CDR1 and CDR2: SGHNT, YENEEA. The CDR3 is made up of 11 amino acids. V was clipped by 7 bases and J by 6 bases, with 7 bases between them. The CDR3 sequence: CASKFGQPQHF. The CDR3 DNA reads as TGTGCCAGCAAGTTTGGTCAGCCCCAGCATTTT.

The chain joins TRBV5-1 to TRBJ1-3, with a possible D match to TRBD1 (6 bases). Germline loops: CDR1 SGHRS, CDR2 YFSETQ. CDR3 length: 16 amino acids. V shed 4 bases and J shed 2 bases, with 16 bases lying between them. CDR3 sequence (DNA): TGCGCCAGCAGCCCCGGGACACTGCATACTGGAAACACCATATATTTT. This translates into CASSPGTLHTGNTIYF.

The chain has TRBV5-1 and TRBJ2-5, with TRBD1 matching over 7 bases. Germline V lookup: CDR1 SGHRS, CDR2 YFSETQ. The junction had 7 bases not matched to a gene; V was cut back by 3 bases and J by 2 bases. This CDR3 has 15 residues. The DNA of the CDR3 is TGCGCCAGCAGCTCTAATCCGGGACAGCAAGAGACCCAGTACTTC. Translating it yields CASSSNPGQQETQYF.

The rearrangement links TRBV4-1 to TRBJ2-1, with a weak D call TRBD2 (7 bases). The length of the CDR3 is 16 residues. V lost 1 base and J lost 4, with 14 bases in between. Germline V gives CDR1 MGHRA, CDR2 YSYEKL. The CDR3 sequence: CASSQADRGAYNEQFF. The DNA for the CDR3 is TGCGCCAGCAGCCAAGCTGACCGGGGGGCGTACAATGAGCAGTTCTTC.

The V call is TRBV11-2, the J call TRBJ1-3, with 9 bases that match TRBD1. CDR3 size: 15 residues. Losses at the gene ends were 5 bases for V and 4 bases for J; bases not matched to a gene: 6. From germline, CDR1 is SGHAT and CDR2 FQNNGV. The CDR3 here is CASSEYRGRGNTIYF. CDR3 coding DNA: TGTGCCAGCAGCGAGTACAGGGGGCGGGGAAACACCATATATTTT.

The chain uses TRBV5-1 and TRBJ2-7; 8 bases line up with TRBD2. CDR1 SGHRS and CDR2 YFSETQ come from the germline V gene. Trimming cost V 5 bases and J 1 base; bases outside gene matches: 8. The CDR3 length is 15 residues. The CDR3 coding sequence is TGCGCCAGCAGGCTTTCGGGGGGGCCGTCCTACGAGCAGTACTTC. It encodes CASRLSGGPSYEQYF.

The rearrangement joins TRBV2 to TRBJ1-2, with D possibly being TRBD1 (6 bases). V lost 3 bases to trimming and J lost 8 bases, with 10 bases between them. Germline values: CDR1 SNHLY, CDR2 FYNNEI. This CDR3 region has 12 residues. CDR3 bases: TGTGCCAGCAGTGACAGGGGTAGCGGCTACACCTTC. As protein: CASSDRGSGYTF.

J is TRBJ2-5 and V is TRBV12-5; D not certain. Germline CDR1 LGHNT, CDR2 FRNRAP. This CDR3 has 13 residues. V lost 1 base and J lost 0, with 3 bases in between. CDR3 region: CASGLANQETQYF. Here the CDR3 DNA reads TGTGCTAGTGGTTTGGCCAACCAAGAGACCCAGTACTTC.

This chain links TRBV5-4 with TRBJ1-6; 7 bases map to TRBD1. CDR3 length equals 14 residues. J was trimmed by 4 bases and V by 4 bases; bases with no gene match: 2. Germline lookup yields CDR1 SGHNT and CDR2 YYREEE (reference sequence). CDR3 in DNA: TGTGCCAGCAGCCGACAGGGTTATAATTCACCCCTCCACTTT. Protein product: CASSRQGYNSPLHF.

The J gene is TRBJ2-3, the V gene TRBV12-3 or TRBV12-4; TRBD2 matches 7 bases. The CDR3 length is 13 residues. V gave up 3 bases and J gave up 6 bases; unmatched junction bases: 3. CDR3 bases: TGTGCCAGCAGTTTTCTGGGGGGGGATACGCAGTATTTT. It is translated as CASSFLGGDTQYF.

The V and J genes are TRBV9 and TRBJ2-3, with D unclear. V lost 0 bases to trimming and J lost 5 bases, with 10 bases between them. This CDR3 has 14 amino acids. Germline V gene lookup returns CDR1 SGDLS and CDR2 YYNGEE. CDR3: CASSVAVVGDTQYF. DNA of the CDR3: TGTGCCAGCAGCGTAGCGGTAGTGGGAGATACGCAGTATTTT.

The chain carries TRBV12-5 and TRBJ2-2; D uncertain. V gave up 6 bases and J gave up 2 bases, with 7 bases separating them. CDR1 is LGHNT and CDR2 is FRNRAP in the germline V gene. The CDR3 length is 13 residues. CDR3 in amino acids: CASGPSNTGELFF. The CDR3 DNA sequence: TGTGCTAGTGGCCCCAGTAACACCGGGGAGCTGTTTTTT.

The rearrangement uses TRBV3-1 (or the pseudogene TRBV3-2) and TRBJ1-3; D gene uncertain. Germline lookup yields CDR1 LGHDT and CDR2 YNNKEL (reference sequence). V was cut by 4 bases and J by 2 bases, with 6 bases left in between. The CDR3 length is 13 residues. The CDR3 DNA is TGTGCCAGCAGCCCCGCCACTGGAAACACCATATATTTT. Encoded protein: CASSPATGNTIYF.

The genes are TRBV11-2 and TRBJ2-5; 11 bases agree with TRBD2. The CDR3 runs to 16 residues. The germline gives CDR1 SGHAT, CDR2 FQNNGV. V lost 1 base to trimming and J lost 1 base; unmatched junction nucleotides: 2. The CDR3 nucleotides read TGTGCCAGCAGCTTAGGAACTAGCGGGGGCCAAGAGACCCAGTACTTC. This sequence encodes CASSLGTSGGQETQYF.

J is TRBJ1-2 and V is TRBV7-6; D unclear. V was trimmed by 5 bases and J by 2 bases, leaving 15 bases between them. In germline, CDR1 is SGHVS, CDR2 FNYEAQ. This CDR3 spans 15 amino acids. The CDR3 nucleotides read TGTGCCAGCAGCGCCAGCGTGGCGGAAAACTATGGCTACACCTTC. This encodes CASSASVAENYGYTF.

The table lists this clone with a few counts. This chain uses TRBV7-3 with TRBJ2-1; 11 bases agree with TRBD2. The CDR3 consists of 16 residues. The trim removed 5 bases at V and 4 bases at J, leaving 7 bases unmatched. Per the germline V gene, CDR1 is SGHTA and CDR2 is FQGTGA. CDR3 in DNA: TGTGCCAGCAGCGCCCGATCTAGCGGGGGGTACAATGAGCAGTTCTTC. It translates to CASSARSSGGYNEQFF. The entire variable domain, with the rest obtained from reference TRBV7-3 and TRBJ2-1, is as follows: GAGVSQTPSNKVTEKGKYVELRCDPISGHTALYWYRQSLGQGPEFLIYFQGTGAADDSGLPNDRFFAVRPEGSVSTLKIQRTERGDSAVYLCASSARSSGGYNEQFFGPGTRLTVL.

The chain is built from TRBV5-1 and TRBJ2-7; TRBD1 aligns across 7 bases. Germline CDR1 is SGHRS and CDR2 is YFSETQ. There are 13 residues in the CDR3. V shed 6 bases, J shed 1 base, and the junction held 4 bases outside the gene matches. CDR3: CASNRDSSYEQYF. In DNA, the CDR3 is TGCGCCAGCAATCGGGACAGTTCCTACGAGCAGTACTTC.

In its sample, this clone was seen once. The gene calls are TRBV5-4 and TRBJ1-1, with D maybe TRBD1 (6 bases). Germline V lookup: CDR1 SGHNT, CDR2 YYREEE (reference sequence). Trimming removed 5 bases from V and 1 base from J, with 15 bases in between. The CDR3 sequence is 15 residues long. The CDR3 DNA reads TGTGCCAGCAGGTCCAACAGGGTGGCGAACACTGAAGCTTTCTTT. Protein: CASRSNRVANTEAFF.

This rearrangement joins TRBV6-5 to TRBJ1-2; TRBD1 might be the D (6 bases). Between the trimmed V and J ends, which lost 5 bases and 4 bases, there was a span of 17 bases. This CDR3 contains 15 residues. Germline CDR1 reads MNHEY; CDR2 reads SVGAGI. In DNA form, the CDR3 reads TGTGCCAGCAGTCCACGGGACACTCTCGCCTATGGCTACACCTTC. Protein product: CASSPRDTLAYGYTF.

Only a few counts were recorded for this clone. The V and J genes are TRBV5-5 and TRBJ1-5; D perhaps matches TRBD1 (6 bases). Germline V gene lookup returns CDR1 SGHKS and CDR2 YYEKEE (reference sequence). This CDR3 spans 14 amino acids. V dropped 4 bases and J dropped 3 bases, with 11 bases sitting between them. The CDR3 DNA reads TGTGCCAGCAGCCTCCGGACAGACAATCAGCCCCAGCATTTT. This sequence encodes CASSLRTDNQPQHF.

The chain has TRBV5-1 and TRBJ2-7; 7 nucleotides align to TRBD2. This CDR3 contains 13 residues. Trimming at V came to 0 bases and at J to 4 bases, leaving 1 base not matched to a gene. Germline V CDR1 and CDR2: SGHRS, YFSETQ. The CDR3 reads CASSLGEGYEQYF. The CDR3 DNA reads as TGCGCCAGCAGCTTGGGGGAGGGATACGAGCAGTACTTC.

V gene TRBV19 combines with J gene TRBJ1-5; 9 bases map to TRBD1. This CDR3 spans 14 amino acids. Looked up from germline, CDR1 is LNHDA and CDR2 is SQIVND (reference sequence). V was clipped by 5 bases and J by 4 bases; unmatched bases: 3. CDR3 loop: CASSAQGANQPQHF. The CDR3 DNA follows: TGTGCCAGTAGTGCACAGGGGGCGAATCAGCCCCAGCATTTT.

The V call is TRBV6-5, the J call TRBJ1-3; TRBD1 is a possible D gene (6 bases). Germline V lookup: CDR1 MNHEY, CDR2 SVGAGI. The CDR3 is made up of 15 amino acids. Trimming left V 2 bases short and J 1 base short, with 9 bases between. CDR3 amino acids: CASSYGRGSGNTIYF. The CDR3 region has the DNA TGTGCCAGCAGTTACGGCAGGGGTTCTGGAAACACCATATATTTT.

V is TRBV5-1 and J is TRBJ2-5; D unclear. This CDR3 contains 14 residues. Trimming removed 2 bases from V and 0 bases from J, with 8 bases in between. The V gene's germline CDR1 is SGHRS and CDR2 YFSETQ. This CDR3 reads CASSLGRHQETQYF. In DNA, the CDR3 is TGCGCCAGCAGCTTAGGACGGCACCAAGAGACCCAGTACTTC.

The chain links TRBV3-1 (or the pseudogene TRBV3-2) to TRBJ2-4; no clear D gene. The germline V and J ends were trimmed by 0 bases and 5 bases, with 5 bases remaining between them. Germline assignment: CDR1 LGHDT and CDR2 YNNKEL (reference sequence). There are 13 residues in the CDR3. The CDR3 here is CASSQDTENIQYF. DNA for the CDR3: TGTGCCAGCAGCCAAGATACCGAAAACATTCAGTACTTC.